This T cell receptor (beta chain) derives from a study of blood T cell repertoires in COVID-19. CDR1 and CDR2 from the germline V gene are SGHDT and YYEEEE. V shed 5 bases and J 1 base; nucleotides not matched to a gene: 4. This CDR3 is built from 14 residues. Assay: immunoSEQ multiplex PCR; the TCRdb copy retains only in-frame clones and omits some. Here the sample spans about 500,000 clones, roughly nine tenths being singletons. The sequence was collected from a woman aged 50 to 65 with COVID-19, enrolled during active disease. The specimen was peripheral blood. The rearrangement uses TRBV5-6 and TRBJ2-3; 7 bases match TRBD2. CDR3 coding DNA: TGTGCCAGCAGGCGACGGGGGGGCACAGATACGCAGTATTTT. This translates into CASRRRGGTDTQYF.